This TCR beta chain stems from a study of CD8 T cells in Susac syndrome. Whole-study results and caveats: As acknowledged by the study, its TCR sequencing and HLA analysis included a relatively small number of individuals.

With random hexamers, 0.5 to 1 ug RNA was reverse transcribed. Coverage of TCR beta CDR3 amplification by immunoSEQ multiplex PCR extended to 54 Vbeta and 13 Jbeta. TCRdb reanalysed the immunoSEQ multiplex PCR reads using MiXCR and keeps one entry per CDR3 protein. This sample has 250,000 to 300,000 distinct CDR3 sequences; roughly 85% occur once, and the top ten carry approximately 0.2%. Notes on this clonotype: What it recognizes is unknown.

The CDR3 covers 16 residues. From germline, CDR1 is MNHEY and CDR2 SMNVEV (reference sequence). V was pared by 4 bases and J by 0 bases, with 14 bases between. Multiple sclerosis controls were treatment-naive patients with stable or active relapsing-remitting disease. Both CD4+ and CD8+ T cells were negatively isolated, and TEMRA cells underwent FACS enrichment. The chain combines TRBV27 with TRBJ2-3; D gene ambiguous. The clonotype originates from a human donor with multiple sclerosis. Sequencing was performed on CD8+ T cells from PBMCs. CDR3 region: CASSYLNSLSTDTQYF. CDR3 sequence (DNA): TGTGCCAGCAGTTACCTCAATAGCCTTAGCACAGATACGCAGTATTTT.